This T cell receptor beta chain was recorded in a study of blood T cells in healthy people across ages. Study summary: Template switching picked up about one barcoded beta molecule for each two T cells. General study points: Estimated diversity that came from one million T cells was considered an underestimate.

PCR was performed a second time for roughly 7 to 11 cycles using a sample-barcoded 5' primer and a J-beta primer mix. TCRdb re-derived calls from the 5' RACE reads in MiXCR, one entry per CDR3 protein. Of 1.5 million to 1.8 million distinct CDR3 sequences listed, less than 45% are singletons. The germline gives CDR1 SEHNR, CDR2 FQNEAQ (reference sequence). The V gene lost 6 bases and the J gene lost 1 base, with 12 bases spanning the gap. The CDR3 is 14 amino acids. Concerning this clonotype itself: Its antigen is undetermined.

This rearrangement joins TRBV7-9 to TRBJ1-1; D remains ambiguous. The source material was blood. This clonotype was sampled from a woman younger than 35 in good health. The CDR3 region has the DNA TGTGCCAGCAGACCCTACGACCCGAACACTGAAGCTTTCTTT. It encodes CASRPYDPNTEAFF.